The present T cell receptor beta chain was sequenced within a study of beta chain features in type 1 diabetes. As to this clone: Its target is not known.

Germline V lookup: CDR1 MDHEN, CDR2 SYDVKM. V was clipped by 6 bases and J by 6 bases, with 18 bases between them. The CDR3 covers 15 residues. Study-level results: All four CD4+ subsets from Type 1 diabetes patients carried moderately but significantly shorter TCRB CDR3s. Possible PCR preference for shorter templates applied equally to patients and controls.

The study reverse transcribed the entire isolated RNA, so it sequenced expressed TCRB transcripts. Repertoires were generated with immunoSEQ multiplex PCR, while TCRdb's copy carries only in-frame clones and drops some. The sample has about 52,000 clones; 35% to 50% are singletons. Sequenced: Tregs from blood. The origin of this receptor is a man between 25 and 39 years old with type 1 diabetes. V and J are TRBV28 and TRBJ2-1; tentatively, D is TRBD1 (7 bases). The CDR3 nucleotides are TGTGCCAGCAGCTCAACAGGGGTCGGGGGCAATGAGCAGTTCTTC. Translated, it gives CASSSTGVGGNEQFF.